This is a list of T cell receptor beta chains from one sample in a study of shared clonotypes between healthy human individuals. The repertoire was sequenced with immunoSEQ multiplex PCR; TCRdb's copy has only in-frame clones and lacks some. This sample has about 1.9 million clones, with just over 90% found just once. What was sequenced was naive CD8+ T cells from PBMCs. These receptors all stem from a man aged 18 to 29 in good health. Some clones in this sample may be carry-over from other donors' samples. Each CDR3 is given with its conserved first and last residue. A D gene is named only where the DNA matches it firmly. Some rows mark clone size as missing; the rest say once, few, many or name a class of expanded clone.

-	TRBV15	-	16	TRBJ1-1	CATSRDRRGRTIEAFF	TGTGCCACCAGCAGAGATAGGAGGGGTCGAACCATTGAAGCTTTCTTT
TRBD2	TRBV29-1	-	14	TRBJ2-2	CSVRSGGNTGELFF	TGCAGCGTTAGGAGCGGGGGGAACACCGGGGAGCTGTTTTTT
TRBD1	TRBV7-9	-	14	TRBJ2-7	CASRGGQPPLEQYF	TGTGCCAGCCGAGGGGGACAGCCCCCTCTCGAGCAGTACTTC
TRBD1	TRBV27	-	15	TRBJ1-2	CASRDRDHSSGLYTF	TGTGCCAGCAGAGACAGGGACCACAGTTCGGGTTTATACACCTTC
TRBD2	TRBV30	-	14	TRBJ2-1	CAWAGLAFYNEQFF	TGTGCCTGGGCGGGACTAGCTTTCTACAATGAGCAGTTCTTC
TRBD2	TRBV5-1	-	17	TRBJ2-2	CASSSGLVPWHTGELFF	TGCGCCAGCAGCTCTGGACTAGTTCCTTGGCACACCGGGGAGCTGTTTTTT
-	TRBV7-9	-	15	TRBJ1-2	CASSKTGAVNYGYTF	TGTGCCAGCAGTAAAACCGGAGCAGTTAACTATGGCTACACCTTC
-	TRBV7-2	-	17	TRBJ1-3	CASSFRQNHPSGNTIYF	TGTGCCAGCAGCTTTCGACAGAACCATCCATCTGGAAACACCATATATTTT
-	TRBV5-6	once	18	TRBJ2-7	CASSQPGQASGVHYEQYF	TGTGCCAGCAGTCAACCGGGACAGGCTAGCGGGGTTCACTACGAGCAGTACTTC
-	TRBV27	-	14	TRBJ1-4	CASRPGGGGRKLFF	TGTGCCAGCAGGCCCGGTGGAGGGGGGCGAAAACTGTTTTTT
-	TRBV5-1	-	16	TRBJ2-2	CASSSTRGANTGELFF	TGCGCCAGCAGCTCAACCAGGGGGGCGAACACCGGGGAGCTGTTTTTT
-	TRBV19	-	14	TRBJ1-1	CASSQGRGNTEAFF	TGTGCCAGTAGTCAAGGGCGGGGGAACACTGAAGCTTTCTTT
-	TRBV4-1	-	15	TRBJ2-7	CASSQVFPESYEQYF	TGCGCCAGCAGCCAAGTATTCCCCGAAAGCTACGAGCAGTACTTC
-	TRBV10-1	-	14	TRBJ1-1	CASSELAGGTEAFF	TGCGCCAGCAGTGAGCTCGCGGGGGGTACTGAAGCTTTCTTT
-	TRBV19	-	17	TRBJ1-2	CASSILGAAGLNYGYTF	TGTGCCAGTAGTATTTTGGGGGCGGCAGGCCTGAACTATGGCTACACCTTC
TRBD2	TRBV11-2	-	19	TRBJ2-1	CASSLEEDIKREGFNEQFF	TGTGCCAGCAGCTTAGAGGAAGACATCAAGCGGGAGGGTTTCAATGAGCAGTTCTTC
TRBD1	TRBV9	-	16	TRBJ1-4	CASSDGTGETDEKLFF	TGTGCCAGCAGCGACGGGACAGGGGAGACGGATGAAAAACTGTTTTTT